Listed below are T cell receptor beta chains from one sample, sequenced in a study of blood T cell repertoires in COVID-19. Using immunoSEQ multiplex PCR, the repertoire was profiled, and TCRdb retains in-frame clones only, with some absent. The sample shows roughly 100,000 clones, around nine tenths of them seen only once. The material sequenced was peripheral blood. These receptors all stem from a man aged 50 to 60 with active or convalescent COVID-19. The CDR3 runs from the conserved cysteine through the conserved F or W. Fields, in order: V gene, clone size, D gene, CDR3 length, J gene, CDR3 protein, CDR3 DNA. A D gene is named only where the DNA matches it firmly. Rows give clone size only sometimes, using once, few, many, or a class for an expanded clone.

v_call: TRBV19; clone_size: NA; d_call: TRBD2; cdr3_length: 10; j_call: TRBJ2-1; cdr3_aa: CAAGRAEQFF; cdr3_nt: TGTGCCGCAGGGAGGGCTGAGCAGTTCTTC
v_call: TRBV14; clone_size: few; d_call: NA; cdr3_length: 12; j_call: TRBJ2-7; cdr3_aa: CASSQYGYEQYF; cdr3_nt: TGTGCCAGCAGCCAGTACGGCTACGAGCAGTACTTC
v_call: TRBV18; clone_size: NA; d_call: TRBD1; cdr3_length: 14; j_call: TRBJ2-7; cdr3_aa: CASSPGQGSYEQYF; cdr3_nt: TGTGCCAGCTCACCAGGACAGGGTAGTTACGAGCAGTACTTC
v_call: TRBV10-2; clone_size: NA; d_call: NA; cdr3_length: 13; j_call: TRBJ1-5; cdr3_aa: CASRQVNNSPQHF; cdr3_nt: TGCGCCAGCAGACAGGTGAACAATAGTCCCCAGCATTTT
v_call: TRBV7-9; clone_size: NA; d_call: NA; cdr3_length: 12; j_call: TRBJ1-1; cdr3_aa: CATNSLNTEAFF; cdr3_nt: TGTGCCACCAACAGTCTGAACACTGAAGCTTTCTTT
v_call: TRBV6-5; clone_size: NA; d_call: TRBD2; cdr3_length: 13; j_call: TRBJ2-5; cdr3_aa: CASRRTSGEAQYF; cdr3_nt: TGTGCCAGCAGGAGGACTAGCGGGGAGGCCCAGTACTTC
v_call: TRBV15; clone_size: NA; d_call: NA; cdr3_length: 15; j_call: TRBJ1-1; cdr3_aa: CATSREGALNTEAFF; cdr3_nt: TGTGCCACCAGCAGAGAAGGGGCCCTGAACACTGAAGCTTTCTTT
v_call: TRBV9; clone_size: NA; d_call: TRBD1; cdr3_length: 19; j_call: TRBJ1-2; cdr3_aa: CASSPQYGTGARENYGYTF; cdr3_nt: TGTGCCAGCAGCCCTCAATACGGGACAGGGGCGAGGGAGAACTATGGCTACACCTTC
v_call: TRBV19; clone_size: NA; d_call: TRBD1; cdr3_length: 15; j_call: TRBJ2-1; cdr3_aa: CASSSSEGAYNEQFF; cdr3_nt: TGTGCCAGTAGTTCCTCAGAGGGGGCTTACAATGAGCAGTTCTTC
v_call: TRBV5-1; clone_size: NA; d_call: TRBD1; cdr3_length: 15; j_call: TRBJ2-3; cdr3_aa: CASSLAGTGEDTQYF; cdr3_nt: TGCGCCAGCAGCTTGGCCGGAACAGGGGAAGATACGCAGTATTTT
v_call: TRBV19; clone_size: NA; d_call: NA; cdr3_length: 14; j_call: TRBJ1-5; cdr3_aa: CASSIPHRTQPQHF; cdr3_nt: TGTGCCAGTAGTATCCCCCACAGGACTCAGCCCCAGCATTTT
v_call: TRBV5-4; clone_size: NA; d_call: NA; cdr3_length: 13; j_call: TRBJ1-5; cdr3_aa: CASSLAGTQPQHF; cdr3_nt: TGTGCCAGCAGCTTGGCTGGGACACAGCCCCAGCATTTT
v_call: TRBV4-1; clone_size: NA; d_call: TRBD1; cdr3_length: 15; j_call: TRBJ1-4; cdr3_aa: CASSQGGQYNEKLFF; cdr3_nt: TGCGCCAGCAGCCAAGGGGGACAGTATAATGAAAAACTGTTTTTT
v_call: TRBV2; clone_size: NA; d_call: TRBD1; cdr3_length: 16; j_call: TRBJ2-6; cdr3_aa: CASREGQGAGANVLTF; cdr3_nt: TGTGCCAGCAGGGAGGGACAGGGAGCGGGGGCCAACGTCCTGACTTTC
v_call: TRBV20-1; clone_size: NA; d_call: TRBD2; cdr3_length: 14; j_call: TRBJ2-5; cdr3_aa: CSASGGGAQETQYF; cdr3_nt: TGCAGTGCTAGTGGCGGGGGGGCACAAGAGACCCAGTACTTC
v_call: TRBV30; clone_size: NA; d_call: NA; cdr3_length: 13; j_call: TRBJ1-1; cdr3_aa: CAWELVMNTEAFF; cdr3_nt: TGTGCCTGGGAGTTAGTTATGAACACTGAAGCTTTCTTT
v_call: TRBV28; clone_size: NA; d_call: NA; cdr3_length: 15; j_call: TRBJ1-1; cdr3_aa: CASSLPRVPNTEAFF; cdr3_nt: TGTGCCAGCAGTTTGCCCAGGGTTCCGAACACTGAAGCTTTCTTT
v_call: TRBV10-3; clone_size: NA; d_call: TRBD1; cdr3_length: 13; j_call: TRBJ2-3; cdr3_aa: CASRDRVTDTQYF; cdr3_nt: TGTGCCAGCCGGGACAGGGTCACAGATACGCAGTATTTT
v_call: TRBV7-2; clone_size: once; d_call: NA; cdr3_length: 16; j_call: TRBJ1-2; cdr3_aa: CASSPWATGANYGYTF; cdr3_nt: TGTGCCAGCAGCCCGTGGGCCACGGGAGCTAACTATGGCTACACCTTC
v_call: TRBV3-1/TRBV3-2; clone_size: NA; d_call: TRBD1; cdr3_length: 15; j_call: TRBJ2-1; cdr3_aa: CASNRQGNFYNEQFF; cdr3_nt: TGTGCCAGCAACCGACAGGGGAACTTTTACAATGAGCAGTTCTTC
v_call: TRBV12-3/TRBV12-4; clone_size: NA; d_call: NA; cdr3_length: 12; j_call: TRBJ1-2; cdr3_aa: CASSPRVGGYTF; cdr3_nt: TGTGCCAGCAGTCCCCGGGTCGGGGGCTACACCTTC
v_call: TRBV27; clone_size: NA; d_call: TRBD1; cdr3_length: 18; j_call: TRBJ1-5; cdr3_aa: CASSRDRERLYSNQPQHF; cdr3_nt: TGTGCCAGCAGCAGGGACAGGGAACGCCTTTATAGCAATCAGCCCCAGCATTTT
v_call: TRBV19; clone_size: NA; d_call: TRBD1; cdr3_length: 15; j_call: TRBJ2-3; cdr3_aa: CASSEGGSSTDTQYF; cdr3_nt: TGTGCCAGTAGTGAAGGGGGCTCTAGCACAGATACGCAGTATTTT
v_call: TRBV5-1; clone_size: once; d_call: NA; cdr3_length: 15; j_call: TRBJ2-5; cdr3_aa: CASSQRTGPQETQYF; cdr3_nt: TGCGCCAGCAGCCAACGTACAGGGCCCCAAGAGACCCAGTACTTC
v_call: TRBV28; clone_size: once; d_call: NA; cdr3_length: 11; j_call: TRBJ1-2; cdr3_aa: CASSLTGGYTF; cdr3_nt: TGTGCCAGCAGTTTAACGGGTGGCTACACCTTC
v_call: TRBV28; clone_size: NA; d_call: TRBD1; cdr3_length: 18; j_call: TRBJ2-6; cdr3_aa: CASSSDPGQGNGANVLTF; cdr3_nt: TGTGCCAGCAGTAGCGATCCGGGACAGGGTAATGGGGCCAACGTCCTGACTTTC
v_call: TRBV9; clone_size: NA; d_call: NA; cdr3_length: 14; j_call: TRBJ1-1; cdr3_aa: CASSPEGPSTEAFF; cdr3_nt: TGTGCCAGCAGCCCCGAAGGTCCTAGCACTGAAGCTTTCTTT
v_call: TRBV6-6; clone_size: NA; d_call: NA; cdr3_length: 13; j_call: TRBJ1-5; cdr3_aa: CASSYELNQPQHF; cdr3_nt: TGTGCCAGCAGTTACGAGTTAAATCAGCCCCAGCATTTT
v_call: TRBV6-5; clone_size: NA; d_call: TRBD1; cdr3_length: 15; j_call: TRBJ2-4; cdr3_aa: CASADNRGSVNIQYF; cdr3_nt: TGTGCCAGCGCAGATAACAGGGGATCCGTAAACATTCAGTACTTC